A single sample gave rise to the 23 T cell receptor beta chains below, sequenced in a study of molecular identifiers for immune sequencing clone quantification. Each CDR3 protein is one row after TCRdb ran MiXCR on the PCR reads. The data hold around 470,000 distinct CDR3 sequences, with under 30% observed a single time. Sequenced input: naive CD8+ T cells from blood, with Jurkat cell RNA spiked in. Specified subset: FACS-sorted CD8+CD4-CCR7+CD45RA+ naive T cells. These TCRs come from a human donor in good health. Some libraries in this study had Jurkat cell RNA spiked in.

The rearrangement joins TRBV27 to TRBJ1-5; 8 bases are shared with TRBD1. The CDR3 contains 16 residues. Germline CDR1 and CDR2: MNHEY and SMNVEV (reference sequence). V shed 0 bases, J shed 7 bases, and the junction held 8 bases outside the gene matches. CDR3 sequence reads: CASSLSGQGAGQPQHF. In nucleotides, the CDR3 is TGTGCCAGCAGTTTATCGGGTCAGGGGGCGGGCCAGCCCCAGCATTTT.

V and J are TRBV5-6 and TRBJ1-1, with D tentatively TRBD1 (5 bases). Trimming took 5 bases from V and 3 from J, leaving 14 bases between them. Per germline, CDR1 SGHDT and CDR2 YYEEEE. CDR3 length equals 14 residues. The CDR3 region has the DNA TGTGCCAGCAGAAGACAGTTGCAGGACACTGAAGCTTTCTTT. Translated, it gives CASRRQLQDTEAFF.

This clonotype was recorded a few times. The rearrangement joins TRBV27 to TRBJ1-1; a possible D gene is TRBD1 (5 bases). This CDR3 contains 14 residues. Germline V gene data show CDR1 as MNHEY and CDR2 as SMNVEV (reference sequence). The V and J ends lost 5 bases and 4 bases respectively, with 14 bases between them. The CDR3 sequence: CASSPAGTGTEAFF. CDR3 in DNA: TGTGCCAGCAGTCCCGCTGGGACCGGCACTGAAGCTTTCTTT.

The DNA for the CDR3 is TGTGCCAGCAGCTCGGTATTGGGGACTGAAGCTTTCTTT. It is translated as CASSSVLGTEAFF. V and J are TRBV7-9 and TRBJ1-1, with D unresolved. The V and J ends lost 4 bases and 5 bases respectively, with 11 bases between them. CDR1 is SEHNR and CDR2 is FQNEAQ in the germline V gene (reference sequence). The CDR3 runs to 13 residues.

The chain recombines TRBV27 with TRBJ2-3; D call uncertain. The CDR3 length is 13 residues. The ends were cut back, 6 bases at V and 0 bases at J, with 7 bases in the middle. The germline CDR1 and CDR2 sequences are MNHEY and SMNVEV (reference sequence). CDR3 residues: CASSRFSTDTQYF. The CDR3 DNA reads TGTGCCAGCAGCCGGTTTAGCACAGATACGCAGTATTTT.

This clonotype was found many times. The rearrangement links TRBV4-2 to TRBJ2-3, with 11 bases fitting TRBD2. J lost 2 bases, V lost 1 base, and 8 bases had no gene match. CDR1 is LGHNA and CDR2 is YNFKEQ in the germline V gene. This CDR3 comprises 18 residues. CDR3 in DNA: TGTGCCAGCAGCCAAGTAGCTAGCGGGAGGTTTGTCACAGATACGCAGTATTTT. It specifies CASSQVASGRFVTDTQYF.

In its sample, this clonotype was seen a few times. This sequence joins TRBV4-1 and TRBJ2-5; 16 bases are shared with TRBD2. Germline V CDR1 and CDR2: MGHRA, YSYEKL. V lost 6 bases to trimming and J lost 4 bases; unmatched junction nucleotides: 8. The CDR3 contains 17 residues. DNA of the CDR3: TGCGCCAGCAGTCCCGGGACTAGCGGGAGGGCCCTAGAGACCCAGTACTTC. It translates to CASSPGTSGRALETQYF.

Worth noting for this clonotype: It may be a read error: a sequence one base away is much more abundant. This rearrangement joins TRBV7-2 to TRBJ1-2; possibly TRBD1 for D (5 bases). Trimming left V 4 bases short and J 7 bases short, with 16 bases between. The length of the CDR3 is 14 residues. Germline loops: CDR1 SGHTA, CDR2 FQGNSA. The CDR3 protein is CASSSADTGAGYTF. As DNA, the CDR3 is TGTGCCAGCAGCTCAGCGGACACTGGGGCTGGCTACACCTTC.

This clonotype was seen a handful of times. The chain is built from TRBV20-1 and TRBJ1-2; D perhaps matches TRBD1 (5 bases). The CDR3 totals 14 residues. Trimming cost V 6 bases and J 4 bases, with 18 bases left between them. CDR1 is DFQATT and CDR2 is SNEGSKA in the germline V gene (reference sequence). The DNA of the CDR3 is TGCAGTGCCGAGAACTCGGGACTGATCTATGGCTACACCTTC. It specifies CSAENSGLIYGYTF.

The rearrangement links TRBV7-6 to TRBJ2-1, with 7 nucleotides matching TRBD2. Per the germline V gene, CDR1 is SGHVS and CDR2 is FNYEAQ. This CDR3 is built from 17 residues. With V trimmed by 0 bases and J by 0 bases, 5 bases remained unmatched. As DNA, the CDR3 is TGTGCCAGCAGCTTAGCGACTAGCCGGGGCTCCTACAATGAGCAGTTCTTC. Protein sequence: CASSLATSRGSYNEQFF.

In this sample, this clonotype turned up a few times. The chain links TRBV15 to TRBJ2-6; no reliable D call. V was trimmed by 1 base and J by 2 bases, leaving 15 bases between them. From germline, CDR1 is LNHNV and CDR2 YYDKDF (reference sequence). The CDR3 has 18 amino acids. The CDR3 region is CATSRAQTQAAGANVLTF. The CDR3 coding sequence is TGTGCCACCAGCAGAGCCCAAACCCAAGCAGCTGGGGCCAACGTCCTGACTTTC.

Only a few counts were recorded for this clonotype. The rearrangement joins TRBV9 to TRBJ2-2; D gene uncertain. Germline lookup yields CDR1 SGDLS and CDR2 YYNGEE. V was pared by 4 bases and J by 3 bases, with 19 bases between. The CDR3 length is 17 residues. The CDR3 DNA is TGTGCCAGCAGCACCTCCCGTGAATTAGCTTACACCGGGGAGCTGTTTTTT. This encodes CASSTSRELAYTGELFF.

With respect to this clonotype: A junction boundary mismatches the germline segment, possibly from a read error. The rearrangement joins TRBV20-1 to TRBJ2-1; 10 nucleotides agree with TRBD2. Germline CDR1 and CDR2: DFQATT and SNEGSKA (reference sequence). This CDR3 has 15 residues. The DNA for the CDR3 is TGCGGTGCTAGAGATCTACTAGCGGGGTACAATGAGCAGTTCTTC. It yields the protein CGARDLLAGYNEQFF.

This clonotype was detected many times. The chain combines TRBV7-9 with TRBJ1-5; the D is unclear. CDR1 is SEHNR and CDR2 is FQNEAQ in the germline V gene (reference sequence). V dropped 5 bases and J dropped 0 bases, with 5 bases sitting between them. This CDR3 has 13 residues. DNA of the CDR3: TGTGCCAGCAGCAATTATAGCAATCAGCCCCAGCATTTT. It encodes CASSNYSNQPQHF.

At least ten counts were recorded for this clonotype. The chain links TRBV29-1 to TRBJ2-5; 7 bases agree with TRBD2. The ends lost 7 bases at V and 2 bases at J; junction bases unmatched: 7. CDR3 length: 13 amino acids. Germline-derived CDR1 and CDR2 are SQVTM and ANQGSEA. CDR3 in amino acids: CSAGGLAQETQYF. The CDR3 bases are TGCAGCGCGGGAGGACTGGCGCAAGAGACCCAGTACTTC.

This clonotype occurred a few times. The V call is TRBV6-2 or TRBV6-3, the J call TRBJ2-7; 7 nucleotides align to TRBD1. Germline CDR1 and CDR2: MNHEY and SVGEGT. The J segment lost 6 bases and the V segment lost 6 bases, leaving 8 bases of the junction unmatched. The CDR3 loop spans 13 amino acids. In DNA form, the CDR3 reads TGTGCCAGCAGCAACACAGGGGAGCGCGAGCAGTACTTC. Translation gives CASSNTGEREQYF.

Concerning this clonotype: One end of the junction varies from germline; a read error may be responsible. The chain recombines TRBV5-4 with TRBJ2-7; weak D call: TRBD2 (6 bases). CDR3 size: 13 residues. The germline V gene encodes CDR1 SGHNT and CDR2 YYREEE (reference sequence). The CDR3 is CASRFLGGYEQYF. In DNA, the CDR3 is TGTGCCAGCCGCTTCCTGGGGGGATACGAGCAGTACTTC.

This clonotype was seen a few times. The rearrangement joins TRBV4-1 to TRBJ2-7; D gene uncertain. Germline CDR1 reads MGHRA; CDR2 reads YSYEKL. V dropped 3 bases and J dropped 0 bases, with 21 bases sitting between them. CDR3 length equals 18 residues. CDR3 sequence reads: CASSQATHWSASSYEQYF. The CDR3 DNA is TGCGCCAGCAGCCAGGCCACCCACTGGAGCGCTAGCTCCTACGAGCAGTACTTC.

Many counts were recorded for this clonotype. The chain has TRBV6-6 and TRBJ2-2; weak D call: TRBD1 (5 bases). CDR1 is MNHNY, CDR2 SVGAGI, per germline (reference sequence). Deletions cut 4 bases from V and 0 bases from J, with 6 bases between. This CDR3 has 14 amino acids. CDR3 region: CASSWTPNTGELFF. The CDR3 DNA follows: TGTGCCAGCAGTTGGACACCGAACACCGGGGAGCTGTTTTTT.

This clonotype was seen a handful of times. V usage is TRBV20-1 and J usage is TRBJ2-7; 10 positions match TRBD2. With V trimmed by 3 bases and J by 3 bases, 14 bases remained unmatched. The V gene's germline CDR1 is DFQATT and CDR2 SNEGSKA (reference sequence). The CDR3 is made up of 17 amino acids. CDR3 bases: TGCAGTGCTAGCCCACGAAGGGGGACTAGCGCGCGCTACGAGCAGTACTTC. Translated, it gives CSASPRRGTSARYEQYF.

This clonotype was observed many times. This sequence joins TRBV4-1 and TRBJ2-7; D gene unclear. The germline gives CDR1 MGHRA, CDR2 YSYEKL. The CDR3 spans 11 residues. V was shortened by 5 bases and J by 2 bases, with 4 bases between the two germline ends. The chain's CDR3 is CASSDTYEQYF. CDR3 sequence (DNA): TGCGCCAGCAGCGATACCTACGAGCAGTACTTC.

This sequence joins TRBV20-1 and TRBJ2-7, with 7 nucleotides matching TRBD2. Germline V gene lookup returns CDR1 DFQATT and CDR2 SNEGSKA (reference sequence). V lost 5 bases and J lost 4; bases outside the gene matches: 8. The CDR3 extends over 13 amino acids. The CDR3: CSARERGYYEQYF. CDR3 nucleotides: TGCAGTGCTCGGGAGCGGGGCTATTACGAGCAGTACTTC.

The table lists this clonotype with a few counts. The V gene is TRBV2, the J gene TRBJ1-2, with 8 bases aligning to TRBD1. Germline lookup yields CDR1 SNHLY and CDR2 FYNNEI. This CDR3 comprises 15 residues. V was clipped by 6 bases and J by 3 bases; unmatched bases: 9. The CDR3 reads CASRGGQEVYYGYTF. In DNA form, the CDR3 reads TGTGCCAGCAGGGGGGGACAGGAAGTGTACTATGGCTACACCTTC.